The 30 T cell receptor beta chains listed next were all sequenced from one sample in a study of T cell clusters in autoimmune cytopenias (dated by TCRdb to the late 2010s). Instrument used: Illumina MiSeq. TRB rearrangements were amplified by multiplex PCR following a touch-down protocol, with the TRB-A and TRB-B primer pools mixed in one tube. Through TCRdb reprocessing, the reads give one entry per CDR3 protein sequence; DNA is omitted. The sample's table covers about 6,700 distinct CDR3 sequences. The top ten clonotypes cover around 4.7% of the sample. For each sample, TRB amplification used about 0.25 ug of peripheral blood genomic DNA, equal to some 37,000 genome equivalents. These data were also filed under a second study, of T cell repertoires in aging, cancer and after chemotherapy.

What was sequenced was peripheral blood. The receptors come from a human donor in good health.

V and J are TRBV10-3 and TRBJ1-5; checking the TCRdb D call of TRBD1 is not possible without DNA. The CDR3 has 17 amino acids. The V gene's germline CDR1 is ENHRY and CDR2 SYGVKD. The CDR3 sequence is CAISEYGQGGFNQPQHF.

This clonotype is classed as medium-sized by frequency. The CDR3 loop reads CSVERGPGGYGYTF. The chain carries TRBV29-1 and TRBJ1-2; TCRdb names TRBD1, which stays unverified in the absence of DNA. The CDR3 spans 14 residues. From germline, CDR1 is SQVTM and CDR2 ANQGSEA.

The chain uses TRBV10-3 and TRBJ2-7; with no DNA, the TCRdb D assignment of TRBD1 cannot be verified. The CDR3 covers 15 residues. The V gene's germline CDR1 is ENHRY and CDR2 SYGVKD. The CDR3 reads CAIRPGQGSAYEQYF.

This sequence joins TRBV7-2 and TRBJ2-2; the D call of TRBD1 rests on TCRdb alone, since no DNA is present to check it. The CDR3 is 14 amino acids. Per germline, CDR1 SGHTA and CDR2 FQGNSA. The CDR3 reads CASSPDRGNGELFF.

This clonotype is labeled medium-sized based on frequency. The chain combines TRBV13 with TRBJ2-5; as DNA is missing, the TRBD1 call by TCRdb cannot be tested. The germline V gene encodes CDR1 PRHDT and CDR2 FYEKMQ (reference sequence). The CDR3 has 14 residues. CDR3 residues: CACRRTGRQETQYF.

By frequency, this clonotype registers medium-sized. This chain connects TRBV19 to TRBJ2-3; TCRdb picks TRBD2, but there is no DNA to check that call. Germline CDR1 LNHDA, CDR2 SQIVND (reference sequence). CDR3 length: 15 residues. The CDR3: CASSIVWASTDTQYF.

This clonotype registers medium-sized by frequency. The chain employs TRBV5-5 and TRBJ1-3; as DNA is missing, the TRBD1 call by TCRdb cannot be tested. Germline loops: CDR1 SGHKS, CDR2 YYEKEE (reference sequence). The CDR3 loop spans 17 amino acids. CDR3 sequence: CASSFSGTGIAGNTIYF.

This CDR3 reads CASSEARPGATGELFF. This rearrangement joins TRBV6-4 to TRBJ2-2; TCRdb lists TRBD1, though no DNA is available to test this call. Germline V lookup: CDR1 MRHNA, CDR2 SNTAGT. The length of the CDR3 is 16 residues.

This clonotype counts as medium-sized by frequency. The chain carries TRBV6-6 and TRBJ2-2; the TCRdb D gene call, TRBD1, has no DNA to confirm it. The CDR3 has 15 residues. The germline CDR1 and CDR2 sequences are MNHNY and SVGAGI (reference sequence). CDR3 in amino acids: CASTPGQGNTGELFF.

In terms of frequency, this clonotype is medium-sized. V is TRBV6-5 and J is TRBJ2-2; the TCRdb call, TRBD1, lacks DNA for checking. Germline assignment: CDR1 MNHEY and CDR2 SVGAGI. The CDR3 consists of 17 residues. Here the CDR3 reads CASSYMATGSNTGELFF.

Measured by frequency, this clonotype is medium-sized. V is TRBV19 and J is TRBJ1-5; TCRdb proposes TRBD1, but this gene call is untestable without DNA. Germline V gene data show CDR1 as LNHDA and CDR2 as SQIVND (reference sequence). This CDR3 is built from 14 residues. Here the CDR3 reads CASSTTGFRQPQHF.

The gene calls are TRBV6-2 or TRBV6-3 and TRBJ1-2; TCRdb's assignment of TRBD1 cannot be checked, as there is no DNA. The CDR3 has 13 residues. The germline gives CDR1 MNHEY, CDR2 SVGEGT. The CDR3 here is CASGTGGNYGYTF.

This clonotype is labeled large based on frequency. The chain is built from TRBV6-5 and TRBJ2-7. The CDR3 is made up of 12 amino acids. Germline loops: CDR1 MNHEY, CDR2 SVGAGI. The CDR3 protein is CASRDSVHEQYF.

The CDR3 is CASTQGYQPQHF. This chain uses TRBV12-3 or TRBV12-4 with TRBJ1-5; TCRdb proposes TRBD1, but this gene call is untestable without DNA. This CDR3 contains 12 residues.

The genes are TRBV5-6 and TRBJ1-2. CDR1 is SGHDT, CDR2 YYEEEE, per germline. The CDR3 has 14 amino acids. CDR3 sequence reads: CASSLAEAVGGYTF.

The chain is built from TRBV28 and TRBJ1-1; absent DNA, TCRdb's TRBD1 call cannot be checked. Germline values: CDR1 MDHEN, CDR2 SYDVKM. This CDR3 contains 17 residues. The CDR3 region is CASSTDRDPSRVTEAFF.

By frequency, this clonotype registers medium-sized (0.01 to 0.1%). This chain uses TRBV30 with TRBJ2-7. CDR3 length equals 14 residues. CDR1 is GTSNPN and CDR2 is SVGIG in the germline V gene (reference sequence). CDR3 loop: CAWSVQTTVVAQYF.

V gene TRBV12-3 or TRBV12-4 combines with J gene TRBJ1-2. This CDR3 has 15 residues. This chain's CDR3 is CASSLGAGLPGGYTF.

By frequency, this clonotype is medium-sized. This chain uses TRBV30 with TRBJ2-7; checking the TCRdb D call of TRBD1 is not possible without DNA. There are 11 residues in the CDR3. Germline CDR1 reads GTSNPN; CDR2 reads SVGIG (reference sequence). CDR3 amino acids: CAWSVWGEQYF.

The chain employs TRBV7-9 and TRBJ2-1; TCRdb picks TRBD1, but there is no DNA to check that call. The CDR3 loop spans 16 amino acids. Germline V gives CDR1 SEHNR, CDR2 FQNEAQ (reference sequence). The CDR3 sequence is CASSLAYGITNERQFF.

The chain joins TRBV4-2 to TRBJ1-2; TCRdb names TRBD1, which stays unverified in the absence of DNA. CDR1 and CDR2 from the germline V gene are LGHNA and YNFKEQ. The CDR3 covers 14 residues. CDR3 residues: CASSPLGQGHGYTF.

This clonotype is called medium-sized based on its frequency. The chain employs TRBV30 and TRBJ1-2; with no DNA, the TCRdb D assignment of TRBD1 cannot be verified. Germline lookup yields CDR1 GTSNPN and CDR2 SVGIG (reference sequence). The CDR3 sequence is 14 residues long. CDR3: CACTTKTGSRGYTF.

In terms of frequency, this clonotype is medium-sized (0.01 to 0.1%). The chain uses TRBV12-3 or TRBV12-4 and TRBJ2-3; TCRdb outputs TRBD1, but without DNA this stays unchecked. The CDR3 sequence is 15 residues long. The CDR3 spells CASSTGATLTDTQYF.

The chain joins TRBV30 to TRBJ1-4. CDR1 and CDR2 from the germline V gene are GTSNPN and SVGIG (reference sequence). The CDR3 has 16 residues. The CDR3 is CAWGRGSAGVGEKLFF.

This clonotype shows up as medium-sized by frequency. The CDR3 here is CASSQGLAGGWAQYF. The V gene is TRBV5-6, the J gene TRBJ2-3; the TCRdb D gene call, TRBD2, has no DNA to confirm it. The V gene's germline CDR1 is SGHDT and CDR2 YYEEEE. This CDR3 is 15 amino acids long.

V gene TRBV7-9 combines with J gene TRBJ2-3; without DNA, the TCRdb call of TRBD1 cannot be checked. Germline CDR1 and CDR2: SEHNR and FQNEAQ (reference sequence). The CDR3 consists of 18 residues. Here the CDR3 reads CASSFATGAPTSTDTQYF. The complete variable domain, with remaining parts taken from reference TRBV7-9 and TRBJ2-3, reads DTGVSQNPRHKITKRGQNVTFRCDPISEHNRLYWYRQTLGQGPEFLTYFQNEAQLEKSRLLSDRFSAERPKGSFSTLEIQRTEQGDSAMYLCASSFATGAPTSTDTQYFGPGTRLTVL.

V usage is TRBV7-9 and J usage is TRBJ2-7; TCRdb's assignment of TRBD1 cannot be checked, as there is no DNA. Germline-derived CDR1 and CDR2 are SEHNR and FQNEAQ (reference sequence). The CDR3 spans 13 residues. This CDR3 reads CASSRTGTYEQYF.

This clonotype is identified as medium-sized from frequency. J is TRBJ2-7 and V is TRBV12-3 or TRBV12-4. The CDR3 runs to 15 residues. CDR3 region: CASSLDSGSSYEQYF.

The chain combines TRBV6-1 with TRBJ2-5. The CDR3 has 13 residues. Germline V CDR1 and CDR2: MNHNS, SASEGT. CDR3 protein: CASSFQQLETQYF.

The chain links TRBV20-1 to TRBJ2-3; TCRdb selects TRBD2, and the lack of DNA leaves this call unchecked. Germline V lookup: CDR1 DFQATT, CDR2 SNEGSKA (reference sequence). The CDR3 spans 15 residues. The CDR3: CSASGETSGRDTQYF.